This entry is about one T cell receptor (beta chain). Its specific antigen is unknown. Nothing much larger sits one base from this clone, and base qualities are not available. This sample was included in a study of blood T cell repertoires in COVID-19 (dated by TCRdb to about 2020). For the wider study: The collaborator samples originated in the United States, Italy and Spain and spanned the acute and convalescent phases of COVID-19. Deeply sampled blood TCRbeta repertoires from subjects exposed to, actively infected with, or recovered from COVID-19 were included in the dataset. Where available, HLA class I and class II types were obtained from metadata supplied by the sample provider rather than from assay-based typing. The repertoires were released in a freely available public database meant as a resource for research on the immune response to SARS-CoV-2. A de-identified subject ID, COVID-19 status, age in years and sex were almost always included in the sample metadata. The material from the prospective study consisted of cDNA or gDNA derived from T cells, B-cell-depleted T cells, or PBMCs. Samples came from the ongoing ImmuneRACE study (first 160 participants) plus 1,254 subjects from 6 global collaborators.

TCRbeta CDR3 regions were amplified from genomic DNA by means of the immunoSEQ Assay, a bias-controlled multiplex PCR. The source study handled its data this way. Nucleated cell counts per sample were estimated from amplification of reference gene primers within the assay. To quantify the absolute abundance of each unique TCRbeta CDR3 rearrangement, sequence reads were collapsed and filtered. Productive Simpson clonality was computed per sample as the square root of Simpson's diversity index over productive rearrangements. Held by TCRdb, this immuneACCESS table contains in-frame sequences only and omits some clones. Under half of the omission traces to an unresolved V gene where checked; the cause of the rest is unknown. D and trimming come from the DNA, and the V and J calls and clone size come from that table. The sample table shows roughly 270,000 clones, and around 90% are seen once. The ten largest make up approximately 8.8% of the sample.

Whole blood was collected in K2EDTA tubes by collaborating institutions according to the institutions' own protocols. For TCRbeta analysis, collaborators shipped samples as frozen whole blood, isolated PBMCs, or DNA extracted from either of those sample types. In the germline V gene, CDR1 corresponds to LGHNA and CDR2 to YSLEER. Including the terminal cysteine and phenylalanine, the CDR3 comprises 16 residues. The CDR3 DNA has 48 bases and is translated from base 1. V drops 4 bases and J drops 0 bases, leaving 13 bases in between. Study-wide findings and limitations: The quantity of clinical and demographic metadata differed by source and by participant and was supplied without curation.

Here the chain combines TRBV4-3 and TRBJ1-3; the D gene is perhaps TRBD1, from 5 matching bases. The sequence derives from a man younger than 35 with active or convalescent COVID-19. Sequences were obtained from peripheral blood. The CDR3 reads CASSRDFQPSGNTIYF. The nucleotide sequence reads as follows: TGCGCCAGCAGCCGGGACTTTCAACCCTCTGGAAACACCATATATTTT.